The 5 T cell receptor beta chains in this list originate from one sample, sequenced in a study of cytomegalovirus exposure and HLA in healthy donors. A multiplex PCR was run with 60 Vbeta primers and 13 Jbeta primers. Here immunoSEQ multiplex PCR was the method, and the copy in TCRdb shows in-frame clones only, minus some. This sample contains approximately 190,000 clones. The sequencing sample was made of PBMCs. These receptors were collected from a boy aged 10-17 years in good health and CMV-seronegative.

The V and J genes are TRBV6-1 and TRBJ2-1; 7 bases align to TRBD2. The CDR3 contains 15 residues. V lost 8 bases, J lost 4 bases, and 11 bases stayed unmatched. From germline, CDR1 is MNHNS and CDR2 SASEGT. The chain's CDR3 is CASLRGLWEYNEQFF. DNA for the CDR3: TGTGCCAGCCTTAGGGGACTATGGGAGTACAATGAGCAGTTCTTC.

This chain links TRBV18 with TRBJ1-2, with D possibly being TRBD1 (6 bases). The CDR3 is 15 amino acids. Deletions cut 2 bases from V and 4 bases from J, with 14 bases between. Germline CDR1 and CDR2: KGHSH and LQKENI. The CDR3 region is CASSPFEEQGYGYTF. The CDR3 DNA is TGTGCCAGCTCACCATTTGAGGAACAGGGCTATGGCTACACCTTC.

The gene calls are TRBV19 and TRBJ1-1; D might be TRBD1 (5 bases). V was cut by 6 bases and J by 6 bases, with 17 bases left in between. Germline V gene sequence: CDR1 LNHDA, CDR2 SQIVND (reference sequence). This CDR3 is built from 14 residues. The CDR3 sequence: CASRPTGLTAEAFF. The DNA for the CDR3 is TGTGCCAGTAGGCCCACAGGTCTTACAGCTGAAGCTTTCTTT.

This chain links TRBV19 with TRBJ1-1; TRBD1 matches 9 bases. Unmatched junction bases numbered 11, after V lost 11 bases and J lost 4 bases. The CDR3 is made up of 14 amino acids. Germline lookup yields CDR1 LNHDA and CDR2 SQIVND (reference sequence). In DNA form, the CDR3 reads TGTGCCTCGGGGACAGGGTATGAGGCCACTGAAGCTTTCTTT. Amino acid sequence: CASGTGYEATEAFF.

The rearrangement uses TRBV29-1 and TRBJ2-7, with D tentatively TRBD2 (5 bases). The CDR3 length is 11 residues. The V gene's germline CDR1 is SQVTM and CDR2 ANQGSEA. V gave up 1 base and J gave up 4 bases, with 5 bases separating them. The CDR3: CSVEGEYEQYF. The CDR3 DNA is TGCAGCGTTGAAGGGGAGTACGAGCAGTACTTC.